The 24 T cell receptor beta chains presented below share a single source sample, sequenced in a study of shared clonotypes between healthy human individuals. The table came from immunoSEQ multiplex PCR; TCRdb's copy has only in-frame clones and leaves some out. The sample has millions of clones, 90% to 95% seen once. Material: naive CD4+ T cells sorted from blood. Documented subset: CD45RA+ positively selected. The receptors come from a young man in good health.

The chain combines TRBV2 with TRBJ2-7; TRBD1 agrees at 10 bases. From germline, CDR1 is SNHLY and CDR2 FYNNEI. V shed 5 bases, J shed 2 bases, and the junction held 3 bases outside the gene matches. This CDR3 has 14 residues. CDR3 in DNA: TGTGCCAGCAGTCGACAGGGGGCCCCCTACGAGCAGTACTTC. The encoded protein is CASSRQGAPYEQYF.

In the case of this clone: Distinct nucleotide sequences in the sample also encode this CDR3. The chain employs TRBV2 and TRBJ2-7; D ambiguous. Germline V gives CDR1 SNHLY, CDR2 FYNNEI. With 6 bases removed from V and 2 bases from J, the gap between germline ends came to 5 bases. CDR3 length: 11 amino acids. CDR3 sequence reads: CASRQTYEQYF. As DNA, the CDR3 is TGTGCCAGCAGGCAGACCTACGAGCAGTACTTC.

The rearrangement uses TRBV27 and TRBJ2-3; D gene ambiguous. Germline lookup yields CDR1 MNHEY and CDR2 SMNVEV (reference sequence). With 7 bases removed from V and 9 bases from J, the gap between germline ends came to 5 bases. CDR3 length equals 9 residues. CDR3 sequence reads: CASNQTQYF. CDR3 sequence (DNA): TGTGCCAGCAATCAGACGCAGTATTTT.

This sequence joins TRBV6-6 and TRBJ2-1; no clear D gene. The V and J ends lost 2 bases and 9 bases respectively, with 8 bases between them. The CDR3 runs 12 residues. Germline assignment: CDR1 MNHNY and CDR2 SVGAGI (reference sequence). The CDR3 DNA sequence: TGTGCCAGCAGTTACCCCTGGGGTGAGCAGTTCTTC. Encoded protein: CASSYPWGEQFF.

The chain combines TRBV7-9 with TRBJ2-2; the D is unclear. Trimming removed 0 bases at V and 3 bases at J, with 11 bases between. The germline CDR1 and CDR2 sequences are SEHNR and FQNEAQ (reference sequence). The CDR3 is 16 residues long. The CDR3 sequence is CASSLATFGYTGELFF. The CDR3 DNA sequence: TGTGCCAGCAGCTTAGCGACGTTCGGGTACACCGGGGAGCTGTTTTTT.

The chain links TRBV6-4 to TRBJ2-3, with D maybe TRBD1 (7 bases). Per the germline V gene, CDR1 is MRHNA and CDR2 is SNTAGT. V gave up 4 bases and J gave up 1 base, with 15 bases separating them. This CDR3 spans 16 amino acids. CDR3 sequence (DNA): TGTGCCAGCAGTGGGCCGACAGGGACTGGCACAGATACGCAGTATTTT. Encoded protein: CASSGPTGTGTDTQYF.

The chain joins TRBV20-1 to TRBJ1-1; D ambiguous. V lost 2 bases and J lost 8, with 9 bases in between. Germline V CDR1 and CDR2: DFQATT, SNEGSKA (reference sequence). This CDR3 is 11 amino acids long. The CDR3 coding sequence is TGCAGTGCTAGACCGGCCTTGGAAGCTTTCTTT. Encoded protein: CSARPALEAFF.

The chain carries TRBV4-1 and TRBJ1-5; a possible D gene is TRBD1 (5 bases). The CDR3 length is 14 residues. The V gene's germline CDR1 is MGHRA and CDR2 YSYEKL. The V gene lost 2 bases and the J gene lost 5 bases, with 10 bases spanning the gap. CDR3 sequence: CASSQRQLDQPQHF. The CDR3 nucleotides read TGCGCCAGCAGCCAACGACAGCTGGATCAGCCCCAGCATTTT.

As regards this clone: In the same sample, other DNA sequences code for this CDR3. V gene TRBV30 combines with J gene TRBJ1-1; D gene ambiguous. This CDR3 has 13 residues. Germline V lookup: CDR1 GTSNPN, CDR2 SVGIG (reference sequence). The ends were cut back, 0 bases at V and 2 bases at J, with 7 bases in the middle. This CDR3 reads CAWSVHENTEAFF. DNA of the CDR3: TGTGCCTGGAGTGTACATGAAAACACTGAAGCTTTCTTT.

This clone was detected once. V usage is TRBV25-1 and J usage is TRBJ1-1, with TRBD1 identical over 10 bases. J lost 4 bases, V lost 7 bases, and 3 bases had no gene match. The V gene's germline CDR1 is MGHDK and CDR2 SYGVNS. The CDR3 covers 13 residues. CDR3 region: CASIGQGGTEAFF. In DNA form, the CDR3 reads TGTGCCAGCATAGGACAGGGGGGCACTGAAGCTTTCTTT. The complete variable domain, with remaining parts taken from reference TRBV25-1 and TRBJ1-1, reads EADIYQTPRYLVIGTGKKITLECSQTMGHDKMYWYQQDPGMELHLIHYSYGVNSTEKGDLSSESTVSRIRTEHFPLTLESARPSHTSQYLCASIGQGGTEAFFGQGTRLTVV.

The genes are TRBV11-2 and TRBJ2-5, with D uncertain. The CDR3 totals 14 residues. V lost 1 base, J lost 5 bases, and 11 bases lay in between. Per the germline V gene, CDR1 is SGHAT and CDR2 is FQNNGV. The CDR3 loop is CASSLGQVGETQYF. CDR3 coding DNA: TGTGCCAGCAGCTTAGGCCAGGTCGGGGAGACCCAGTACTTC.

The chain links TRBV5-1 to TRBJ1-1, with D maybe TRBD1 (5 bases). CDR1 and CDR2 (germline): SGHRS, YFSETQ. The CDR3 is 13 amino acids. The V and J ends lost 4 bases and 2 bases respectively, with 9 bases between them. CDR3 amino acids: CASSGDLNTEAFF. The CDR3 DNA sequence: TGCGCCAGCAGCGGGGACCTAAACACTGAAGCTTTCTTT.

The chain recombines TRBV11-2 with TRBJ2-7; TRBD2 matches at 9 bases. V lost 4 bases and J lost 0; bases outside the gene matches: 4. CDR3 length: 15 residues. CDR1 and CDR2 from the germline V gene are SGHAT and FQNNGV. This CDR3 reads CASSSGLASSYEQYF. CDR3 DNA sequence: TGTGCCAGCAGCTCTGGACTAGCGAGCTCCTACGAGCAGTACTTC.

The chain is built from TRBV5-4 and TRBJ2-1; TRBD2 is a possible D gene (5 bases). Trimming took off 3 bases at V and 0 bases at J, with 7 bases between the two ends. Germline CDR1 is SGHNT and CDR2 is YYREEE (reference sequence). The CDR3 length is 14 residues. The chain's CDR3 is CASSSLGSYNEQFF. CDR3 DNA: TGTGCCAGCAGCTCACTAGGCTCCTACAATGAGCAGTTCTTC.

The chain has TRBV5-5 and TRBJ1-4, with D hard to call. Germline V gene sequence: CDR1 SGHKS, CDR2 YYEKEE (reference sequence). The CDR3 loop spans 16 amino acids. V gave up 4 bases and J gave up 1 base, with 14 bases separating them. The CDR3, as DNA: TGTGCCAGCAGCGGCGCAGTGACACGAACTAATGAAAAACTGTTTTTT. It is translated as CASSGAVTRTNEKLFF.

Worth noting for this clone: Other DNA sequences in this specimen translate into the identical CDR3. The V call is TRBV28, the J call TRBJ1-3; no firm D call. This CDR3 has 10 residues. The V gene's germline CDR1 is MDHEN and CDR2 SYDVKM. The V and J ends lost 9 bases and 3 bases respectively, with 3 bases between them. The CDR3 coding sequence is TGTGCCAGTAGTGGAAACACCATATATTTT. Translation gives CASSGNTIYF. Full variable domain (outside the CDR3, taken from reference TRBV28 and TRBJ1-3): DVKVTQSSRYLVKRTGEKVFLECVQDMDHENMFWYRQDPGLGLRLIYFSYDVKMKEKGDIPEGYSVSREKKERFSLILESASTNQTSMYLCASSGNTIYFGEGSWLTVV.

The V and J genes are TRBV5-1 and TRBJ2-7; D might be TRBD1 or TRBD2, each matching 5 bases. The CDR3 is 14 amino acids. Germline CDR1 reads SGHRS; CDR2 reads YFSETQ. The V gene lost 5 bases and the J gene lost 2 bases, with 14 bases spanning the gap. The CDR3: CASRTGTTAYEQYF. The CDR3 nucleotides are TGCGCCAGCAGAACCGGGACGACAGCCTACGAGCAGTACTTC.

The rearrangement links TRBV11-3 to TRBJ2-7; no clear D gene. CDR3 length: 13 residues. Germline-derived CDR1 and CDR2 are SGHNT and YENEEA. The V end lost 5 bases, the J end lost 1 base, and 9 bases lay between the germline ends. The CDR3 loop is CASSRDGSYEQYF. The CDR3 bases are TGTGCCAGCAGCCGTGACGGTTCCTACGAGCAGTACTTC.

V usage is TRBV5-4 and J usage is TRBJ1-3; TRBD1 is a possible D gene (5 bases). CDR1 and CDR2 (germline): SGHNT, YYREEE (reference sequence). The CDR3 loop spans 17 amino acids. Trimming removed 10 bases at V and 1 base at J, with 24 bases between. CDR3 loop: CASALWDGKFSGNTIYF. The CDR3 bases are TGTGCCTCTGCACTTTGGGACGGTAAATTTTCTGGAAACACCATATATTTT.

J is TRBJ1-2 and V is TRBV2; 8 bases are shared with TRBD1. J gave up 0 bases and V 6 bases, and 9 bases lay outside the gene matches. The CDR3 spans 16 residues. The germline V gene encodes CDR1 SNHLY and CDR2 FYNNEI. CDR3: CASRKDRASANYGYTF. The CDR3 bases are TGTGCCAGCAGGAAGGACAGGGCATCAGCTAACTATGGCTACACCTTC.

This sequence joins TRBV6-5 and TRBJ2-5; 9 bases line up with TRBD1. J gave up 5 bases and V 6 bases, and 10 bases lay outside the gene matches. The CDR3 consists of 15 residues. Germline loops: CDR1 MNHEY, CDR2 SVGAGI. This CDR3 reads CASRTTGGGSETQYF. CDR3 DNA: TGTGCCAGCAGAACAACAGGGGGCGGATCGGAGACCCAGTACTTC.

V gene TRBV19 combines with J gene TRBJ2-2; 10 nucleotides align to TRBD2. The V gene's germline CDR1 is LNHDA and CDR2 SQIVND (reference sequence). V lost 1 base, J lost 5 bases, and 7 bases stayed unmatched. This CDR3 is built from 17 residues. CDR3: CASSIGVWTSGTGELFF. The CDR3 DNA reads TGTGCCAGTAGTATAGGCGTATGGACTAGCGGTACCGGGGAGCTGTTTTTT.

The gene calls are TRBV27 and TRBJ2-3, with 7 bases matching TRBD2. CDR3 length equals 17 residues. Germline-derived CDR1 and CDR2 are MNHEY and SMNVEV (reference sequence). J gave up 0 bases and V 5 bases, and 11 bases lay outside the gene matches. CDR3 sequence (DNA): TGTGCCAGCAGTACCCCGGTGGGGGGGGGTAGCACAGATACGCAGTATTTT. Translated: CASSTPVGGGSTDTQYF.

This sequence joins TRBV9 and TRBJ1-6, with 10 bases that match TRBD1. The CDR3 loop spans 13 amino acids. Trimming at V came to 3 bases and at J to 13 bases, leaving 4 bases not matched to a gene. Germline CDR1 and CDR2: SGDLS and YYNGEE. The CDR3 DNA sequence: TGTGCCAGCAGCGGGGGGGACAGGGGTCCCCTCCACTTT. It yields the protein CASSGGDRGPLHF.